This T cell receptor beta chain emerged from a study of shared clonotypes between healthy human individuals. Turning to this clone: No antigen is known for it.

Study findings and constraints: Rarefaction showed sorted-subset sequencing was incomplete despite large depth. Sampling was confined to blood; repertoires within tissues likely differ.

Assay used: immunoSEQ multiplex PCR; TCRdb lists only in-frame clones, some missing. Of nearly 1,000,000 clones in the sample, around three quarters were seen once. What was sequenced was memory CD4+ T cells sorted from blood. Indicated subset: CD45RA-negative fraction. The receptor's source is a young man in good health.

CDR3 nucleotides: TGTGCCAGTAGTAGCCTCACAGGGGGATCCTACGAGCAGTACTTC. Its translation is CASSSLTGGSYEQYF. V usage is TRBV19 and J usage is TRBJ2-7; 8 nucleotides line up with TRBD1. CDR3 size: 15 residues. Germline CDR1 and CDR2: LNHDA and SQIVND (reference sequence). Losses at the gene ends were 4 bases for V and 1 base for J; bases not matched to a gene: 6.